The entry below describes one TCR beta chain. V dropped 0 bases and J dropped 1; count of bases not matched to a gene: 5. This CDR3 comprises 16 residues. CDR1 and CDR2 (germline): SGHNT, YYREEE (reference sequence). Each CDR3 protein is one row after TCRdb ran MiXCR on the 5' RACE reads. The table includes 40,000 to 65,000 distinct CDR3 sequences, over 20% detected once. This receptor was taken from a female donor with breast cancer. The sample consisted of tumor-infiltrating naive CD4+ T cells sorted from the breast tumor. Described subset: naive CD4+ T cells, CD4+CD45RA+CD25-. The chain carries TRBV5-4 and TRBJ2-3, with 7 nucleotides matching TRBD2. This chain's CDR3 is CASSLGPTSGTDTQYF. The CDR3 nucleotides read TGTGCCAGCAGCTTGGGCCCCACTAGCGGCACAGATACGCAGTATTTT.